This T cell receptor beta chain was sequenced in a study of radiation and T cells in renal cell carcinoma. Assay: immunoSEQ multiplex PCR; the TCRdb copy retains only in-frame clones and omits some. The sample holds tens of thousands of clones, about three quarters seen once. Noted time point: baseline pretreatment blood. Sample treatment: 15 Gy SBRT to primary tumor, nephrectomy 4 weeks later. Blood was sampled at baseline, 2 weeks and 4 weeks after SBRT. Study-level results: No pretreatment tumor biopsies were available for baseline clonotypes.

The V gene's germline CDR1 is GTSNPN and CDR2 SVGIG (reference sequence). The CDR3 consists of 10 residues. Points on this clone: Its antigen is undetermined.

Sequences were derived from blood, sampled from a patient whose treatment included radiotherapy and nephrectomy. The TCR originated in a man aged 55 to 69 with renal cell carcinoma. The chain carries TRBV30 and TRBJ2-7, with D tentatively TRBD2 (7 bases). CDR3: CARGGYEQYF. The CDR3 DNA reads TGTGCTAGGGGGGGATACGAGCAGTACTTC.